The present TCR beta chain was sequenced within a study of beta chain features in type 1 diabetes (dated by TCRdb to the late 2010s). Looking at the study overall: Patients and healthy donors did not differ in mean age, gender distribution, total cell number or subset yield. A total of roughly 100 million sorted cells were examined across all samples, and the number of cells per subset was strongly correlated with RNA yield. The study compared TCRB repertoires of sorted circulating CD4+ T cell subsets between recently diagnosed type 1 diabetes patients and matched healthy donors. Regulatory and stem cell-like memory subsets were obtained from only 8 patients and about 8 healthy donors, while naive and central memory subsets were obtained from all 30 or so donors. Results the study describes overall, beyond this receptor: Naive, central memory and regulatory TCRB repertoires appeared to be more similar among patients than among healthy donors. Because cDNA was sequenced instead of genomic DNA, activated cells with high expression could be over-represented, although the groups did not differ in activation or CD3 levels. Because small numbers of individuals were included in the HLA sub-analyses, any influence of HLA type on TCRB rearrangement was left unresolved. At VDJ recombination sites, patients with type 1 diabetes made fewer insertions and deleted more nucleotides, a pattern implying thymic rearrangement abnormalities. Type 1 diabetes patients showed a moderate but significant shortening of TCRB CDR3 length in all four CD4+ subsets. PCR may preferentially amplify shorter templates, but because patient and control samples were amplified and corrected together, any resulting skew would affect both groups equally.

This clone has only a few counts. Its antigen is still unknown. Base qualities are not provided; no much larger clone lies one nucleotide away. Each donor gave one peripheral blood draw, about 110 mL on average, collected into heparinised tubes. Naive, central memory, regulatory and stem cell-like memory CD4+ T cells were sorted on a BD FACSAria II using a panel including CD45RO, CCR7, CD25, CD127, CD95 and CD27. Purity was above 95% for every sorted population. PBMCs were isolated immediately by Lymphoprep density gradient centrifugation and stained directly without culture. Samples were stained and sorted in pairs, with one healthy donor and one patient per experiment, so that batch effects were minimized. The junction shows trimming of 4 bases on V and 6 bases on J, plus 11 bases between the germline ends. The CDR3 contains 14 residues, cysteine and phenylalanine counted. Just the 42-base CDR3 DNA is kept, in frame starting at base 1. CDR1 is given as SGDLS and CDR2 as YYNGEE, both from the germline V gene.

The entire isolated RNA was reverse transcribed using the High Capacity cDNA Reverse Transcription Kit, and thus expressed TCRB transcripts were sequenced. Deep immunoSEQ sequencing was applied to naive, central memory and regulatory T cell samples, giving an average of roughly 3.5 million total reads per sample. After sorted cells were lysed in RLT buffer, RNA was extracted with DNase-treated RNeasy Micro or Mini kits, with the choice depending on cell number. Each cell subset was processed on its own to prevent cross-contamination, while patient and healthy donor samples were processed together. The immunoSEQ multiplex PCR was used to amplify TCRB sequences from cDNA, generating 87-bp fragments that spanned the CDR3 region. Amplicons were sequenced on the Illumina HiSeq platform. Turning to the authors' computational methods: Synthetic template baselines were used to correct PCR bias computationally, reads within Hamming distance 2 were collapsed together, and singletons that could not be merged were discarded. Reads were aligned against IMGT to assign V, D and J genes, CDR3 length and insertions or deletions at six rearrangement sites. Within each subset, clonotype counts were normalized to sorted cell number, and only after that were true diversity and Gini coefficients computed with the tcR R package. The overlap coefficient, calculated on TCRB nucleotide sequences, was used to measure repertoire sharing. Imported from immuneACCESS, the table was reduced by TCRdb to in-frame sequences with V and J called. These copies leave out some clones; in studies compared against another copy, an unresolved V gene accounts for under half, and the cause of the remainder is not known. V, J and clone size are taken as reported in that table, and D and trimming were inferred from the DNA itself. The sample contains over 300,000 clones, roughly 8.8% of them found a single time. The ten largest clones add up to 0.9% to 1.1% of the sample.

Sequencing was carried out using central memory CD4+ T cells from blood. The receptor chain draws on TRBV9 and TRBJ1-6; a weak D assignment points to TRBD1 (6 bases agree). The receptor's source is a man between 25 and 39 years old with type 1 diabetes. The nucleotides are TGTGCCAGCAGCCCACAGGGCAGTAATTCACCCCTCCACTTT. It is translated as CASSPQGSNSPLHF.